The T cell receptor (beta chain) described here comes from a study of T cell repertoires in cytomegalovirus infection (dated by TCRdb to the late 2010s). Notes on the research overall: Because public TCR beta signatures pointed to carriage of CMV infection together with the matching HLA type, the HLA type of each donor mattered for the analysis.

Data came from an Illumina HiSeq 1500. In-frame beta chains were kept once TCRdb had trimmed the public reads at Q25 with fastp and called clones with MiXCR. When rows share a CDR3 protein, they turn into one entry using the most common DNA and genes. The sample includes fewer than 700,000 distinct CDR3 sequences, with approximately 25% observed a single time. Less than 9.5% of the sample is taken by the ten largest. Here is what the overall study found, with its caveats: The ex vivo response was dominated by HLA-C-restricted CMV-specific TCR beta clonotypes, and the single most frequent clonotype in two of eight donors was supplied by these HLA-C-restricted clonotypes. In both this cohort and an independent cohort of a few hundred donors, the cumulative frequency of public TCR beta family members distinguished carriers of CMV infection plus the relevant HLA type.

This clonotype was seen many times. No antigen is known for it. Base-call qualities are not available, and no considerably larger clone is one nucleotide away. The TCR comes from a human donor in good health (CMV status not recorded). Some clones in this sample may be carry-over from other donors' samples. Sequenced sample: CD8+ T cells from PBMCs.

The nucleotide sequence is TGTGCCAGCAGCCTCCTTGGCGGGGCCGACCAAGAGACCCAGTACTTC. The translation is CASSLLGGADQETQYF. Recombination linked TRBV7-3 to TRBJ2-5; perhaps TRBD2 is the D gene, with 6 bases matching. For CDR1 and CDR2, the germline V gene lists SGHTA and FQGTGA. From cysteine to phenylalanine, the CDR3 is 16 amino acids long. Just CDR3 DNA is preserved here, 48 bases in frame from base 1. The V and J ends are trimmed by 5 bases and 0 bases, leaving 16 bases between them.